This T cell receptor (beta chain) originates from a study of T-cell reconstitution after alpha-beta-depleted transplantation in children. A TCRbeta library incorporating unique molecular identifiers was prepared. Using its own MiXCR run on the PCR reads, TCRdb lists one record per CDR3 protein. This repertoire shows around 94,000 distinct CDR3 sequences, around 6.1% found once; its top ten account for approximately 6.6%. V was cut by 5 bases and J by 0 bases, with 13 bases left in between. The CDR3 has 15 amino acids. Germline V lookup: CDR1 SEHNR, CDR2 FQNEAQ (reference sequence). In this sample, this clonotype turned up many times.

This sequence was found in a female patient between 2 and 15 years old who had a stem cell transplant for Fanconi anemia, so the T cells may come from the graft donor. Here the sequenced sample was PBMCs, mostly from graft donor cells, taken 60 days after TCRalphabeta/CD19-depleted stem cell transplant. The chain has TRBV7-9 and TRBJ1-1; D might be TRBD1 (5 bases). DNA of the CDR3: TGTGCCAGCAGCAGGGGCCTGAAGATGAACACTGAAGCTTTCTTT. Translated, it gives CASSRGLKMNTEAFF.